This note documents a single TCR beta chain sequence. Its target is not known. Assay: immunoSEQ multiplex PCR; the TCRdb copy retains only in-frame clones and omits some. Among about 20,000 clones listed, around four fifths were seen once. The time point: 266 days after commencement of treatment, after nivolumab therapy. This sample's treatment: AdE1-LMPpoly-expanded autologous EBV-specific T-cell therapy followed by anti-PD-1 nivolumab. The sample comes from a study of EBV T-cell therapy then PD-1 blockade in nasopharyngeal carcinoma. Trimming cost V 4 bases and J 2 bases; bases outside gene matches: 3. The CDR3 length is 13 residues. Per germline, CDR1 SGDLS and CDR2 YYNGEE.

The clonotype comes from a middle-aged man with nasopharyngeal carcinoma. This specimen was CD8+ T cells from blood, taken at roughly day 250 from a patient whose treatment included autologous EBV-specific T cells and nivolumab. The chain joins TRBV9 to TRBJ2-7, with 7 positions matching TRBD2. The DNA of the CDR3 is TGTGCCAGCAGCCCGACTAGCACCTACGAGCAGTACTTC. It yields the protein CASSPTSTYEQYF.